These 27 T cell receptor beta chains share one sample of origin, sequenced in a study of cytomegalovirus exposure and HLA in healthy donors. With 60 Vbeta and 13 Jbeta primers, the PCR was carried out. Assay used: immunoSEQ multiplex PCR; TCRdb lists only in-frame clones, some missing. The sample has over 150,000 clones, approximately 80% seen once. The sample consisted of PBMCs. The receptors come from a young man in good health and CMV-seronegative.

The J gene is TRBJ2-7, the V gene TRBV9, with a weak D call TRBD1 (6 bases). V was trimmed by 6 bases and J by 7 bases, leaving 20 bases between them. CDR3 length equals 14 residues. Germline assignment: CDR1 SGDLS and CDR2 YYNGEE. CDR3 sequence reads: CASNEAGDWREQYF. In nucleotides, the CDR3 is TGTGCCAGCAATGAAGCAGGGGATTGGAGGGAGCAGTACTTC.

This clone was picked up one time. The genes are TRBV6-5 and TRBJ1-1; TRBD1 matches at 8 bases. The CDR3 length is 14 residues. In germline, CDR1 is MNHEY, CDR2 SVGAGI. The V segment lost 6 bases and the J segment 5 bases; nucleotides outside the gene matches: 8. CDR3 in amino acids: CASSPGGAGTEAFF. The CDR3 bases are TGTGCCAGCAGCCCAGGGGGCGCGGGGACTGAAGCTTTCTTT.

The rearrangement uses TRBV2 and TRBJ1-4; D is possibly TRBD1 (6 bases). Trimming pared 3 bases from V and 1 base from J, leaving 15 bases between. The CDR3 is 17 residues long. Germline CDR1 SNHLY, CDR2 FYNNEI. The CDR3 spells CASSDWTDFLTNEKLFF. CDR3 nucleotides: TGTGCCAGCAGTGATTGGACAGATTTTTTAACTAATGAAAAACTGTTTTTT.

The chain carries TRBV5-1 and TRBJ2-3; 14 bases agree with TRBD2. This CDR3 comprises 17 residues. The V gene's germline CDR1 is SGHRS and CDR2 YFSETQ. Trimming removed 4 bases from V and 5 bases from J; junction bases left unmatched: 9. CDR3: CASSQGTSGSYEDTQYF. The CDR3 nucleotides are TGCGCCAGCAGCCAGGGGACTAGCGGGAGCTATGAAGATACGCAGTATTTT.

The chain uses TRBV4-3 and TRBJ2-3; weak D call: TRBD1 (5 bases). There are 14 residues in the CDR3. V lost 0 bases to trimming and J lost 3 bases, with 7 bases between them. Germline assignment: CDR1 LGHNA and CDR2 YSLEER. The CDR3 loop reads CASSQESGTDTQYF. CDR3 DNA: TGCGCCAGCAGCCAAGAATCAGGGACAGATACGCAGTATTTT.

The rearrangement joins TRBV27 to TRBJ2-1; possible D gene TRBD2, 5 bases. Trimming removed 8 bases at V and 0 bases at J, with 11 bases between. The germline V gene encodes CDR1 MNHEY and CDR2 SMNVEV (reference sequence). The CDR3 covers 14 residues. The CDR3 DNA follows: TGTGCCAGCCGGCATGGGAGCTCCTACAATGAGCAGTTCTTC. Translated: CASRHGSSYNEQFF.

In its sample, this clone was seen a few times. The genes are TRBV6-5 and TRBJ1-2; 8 bases line up with TRBD1. The CDR3 totals 15 residues. CDR1 and CDR2 (germline): MNHEY, SVGAGI. After removal of 6 bases from V and 0 bases from J, the junction contained 6 bases not matched to a gene. The CDR3 DNA is TGTGCCAGCAGGACAGGGGCCTTAGCTAACTATGGCTACACCTTC. Translation: CASRTGALANYGYTF.

The chain links TRBV7-3 to TRBJ1-1; perhaps TRBD1 as D (5 bases). Trimming removed 2 bases at V and 5 bases at J, with 12 bases between. CDR3 length: 14 amino acids. The germline V gene encodes CDR1 SGHTA and CDR2 FQGTGA. The CDR3 here is CASSLLGGSTEAFF. The CDR3, as DNA: TGTGCCAGCAGCTTATTGGGGGGAAGTACTGAAGCTTTCTTT.

This clone showed up just a few times. This chain joins TRBV5-1 and TRBJ1-5; 10 positions agree with TRBD1. Looked up from germline, CDR1 is SGHRS and CDR2 is YFSETQ. The CDR3 is 15 amino acids. The V and J ends lost 2 bases and 4 bases, in that order; junction bases with no gene match: 3. The CDR3 bases are TGCGCCAGCAGCTTCGGGACAGGGGTAAATCAGCCCCAGCATTTT. Residues: CASSFGTGVNQPQHF.

The rearrangement joins TRBV12-2 to TRBJ2-1; TRBD2 was called by the table and not checked on the DNA. TRBV12-2 is recorded as a pseudogene. CDR3 length: 18 residues. CDR3 nucleotides: TGTGCAAGTCGCTTTTGTCGGCTAGCGGTGAGCTCCTACAATGAGCAGTTCTTC. Protein product: CASRFCRLAVSSYNEQFF.

The rearrangement links TRBV5-1 to TRBJ2-3, with 10 bases lining up with TRBD2. CDR1 is SGHRS, CDR2 YFSETQ, per germline. This CDR3 spans 15 amino acids. The ends lost 3 bases at V and 10 bases at J; junction bases unmatched: 11. DNA for the CDR3: TGCGCCAGCAGCTCAACTAGCGGGGTTGCTAGGGCGCAGTATTTT. This sequence encodes CASSSTSGVARAQYF.

This chain connects TRBV7-2 to TRBJ2-7; D ambiguous. From germline, CDR1 is SGHTA and CDR2 FQGNSA. The CDR3 is made up of 15 amino acids. Trimming removed 0 bases from V and 4 bases from J, with 13 bases in between. The CDR3 here is CASSLAVGPQYEQYF. CDR3 nucleotides: TGTGCCAGCAGCTTAGCGGTGGGCCCGCAATACGAGCAGTACTTC.

The rearrangement links TRBV9 to TRBJ2-3; TRBD1 matches at 10 bases. The CDR3 loop spans 16 amino acids. The junction had 10 bases not matched to a gene; V was cut back by 3 bases and J by 6 bases. Germline V gene lookup returns CDR1 SGDLS and CDR2 YYNGEE. The DNA for the CDR3 is TGTGCCAGCAGCGGCTCAGGAGGGACAGGGGCCGATACGCAGTATTTT. It codes for CASSGSGGTGADTQYF.

CDR3: CASSIGGQLSEAFF. The CDR3 bases are TGTGCCAGTAGTATAGGGGGCCAGCTTTCCGAAGCTTTCTTT. This chain links TRBV19 with TRBJ1-1, with D tentatively TRBD1 (5 bases). The CDR3 is 14 amino acids. Germline V gene data show CDR1 as LNHDA and CDR2 as SQIVND (reference sequence). Deletions cut 1 base from V and 8 bases from J, with 14 bases between.

This clone appeared a few times. The V and J genes are TRBV5-4 and TRBJ2-7, with a possible D match to TRBD1 (6 bases). Trimming took off 0 bases at V and 2 bases at J, with 15 bases between the two ends. The germline V gene encodes CDR1 SGHNT and CDR2 YYREEE (reference sequence). This CDR3 is 16 amino acids long. CDR3 region: CASSLGLGQITYEQYF. The CDR3 nucleotides are TGTGCCAGCAGCTTGGGCCTCGGACAGATAACCTACGAGCAGTACTTC.

V and J are TRBV28 and TRBJ1-2; the D gene is possibly TRBD1 (6 bases). Between the trimmed V and J ends, which lost 5 bases and 5 bases, there was a span of 21 bases. Germline V CDR1 and CDR2: MDHEN, SYDVKM. The CDR3 length is 16 residues. The CDR3 bases are TGTGCCAGCAGTCCCTCAACCCCAGGGGCCGGGTATGGCTACACCTTC. Protein sequence: CASSPSTPGAGYGYTF.

V is TRBV19 and J is TRBJ2-3, with TRBD2 matching over 9 bases. CDR1 is LNHDA and CDR2 is SQIVND in the germline V gene (reference sequence). The CDR3 loop spans 15 amino acids. The J segment lost 4 bases and the V segment lost 2 bases, leaving 4 bases of the junction unmatched. DNA for the CDR3: TGTGCCAGTAGTATAACCGCGGGGGGGCCAGATACGCAGTATTTT. Its translation: CASSITAGGPDTQYF.

This chain joins TRBV6-5 and TRBJ2-3; TRBD2 matches 7 bases. The germline V gene has CDR1 MNHEY and CDR2 SVGAGI. The CDR3 totals 15 residues. Trimming took 9 bases from V and 7 from J; bases not matched to a gene: 16. The DNA of the CDR3 is TGTGCCAGGGAATCCCCGGGGGGATCCGCTCATACGCAGTATTTT. Translated, it gives CARESPGGSAHTQYF.

This chain links TRBV6-1 with TRBJ2-7; 7 bases map to TRBD2. J was trimmed by 6 bases and V by 7 bases; bases with no gene match: 12. CDR1 is MNHNS and CDR2 is SASEGT in the germline V gene. This CDR3 region has 14 residues. CDR3 nucleotides: TGTGCCAGCACAATCCTAGCGGAAGACGGCGAGCAGTACTTC. Its translation: CASTILAEDGEQYF.

The V call is TRBV5-4, the J call TRBJ1-2; 8 nucleotides align to TRBD1. CDR3 length equals 16 residues. Germline trimming cut 6 bases from V and 4 bases from J; bases unmatched to any gene: 14. The germline V gene has CDR1 SGHNT and CDR2 YYREEE (reference sequence). CDR3 amino acids: CASNQGGRGRSYGYTF. The DNA for the CDR3 is TGTGCCAGCAACCAAGGGGGCAGGGGGCGAAGCTATGGCTACACCTTC. The complete variable domain, with remaining parts taken from reference TRBV5-4 and TRBJ1-2, reads ETGVTQSPTHLIKTRGQQVTLRCSSQSGHNTVSWYQQALGQGPQFIFQYYREEENGRGNFPPRFSGLQFPNYSSELNVNALELDDSALYLCASNQGGRGRSYGYTFGSGTRLTVV.

This chain connects TRBV6-5 to TRBJ2-7; unclear D gene. Trimming pared 5 bases from V and 4 bases from J, leaving 9 bases between. Per the germline V gene, CDR1 is MNHEY and CDR2 is SVGAGI. This CDR3 has 12 amino acids. CDR3 sequence: CASSPSRYEQYF. CDR3 bases: TGTGCCAGCAGTCCATCCCGGTACGAGCAGTACTTC.

The V and J genes are TRBV7-8 and TRBJ2-3, with D possibly being TRBD1 (6 bases). The germline gives CDR1 SGHVS, CDR2 FQNEAQ. Between the trimmed V and J ends, which lost 5 bases and 2 bases, there was a span of 20 bases. The CDR3 has 17 amino acids. The CDR3 nucleotides read TGTGCCAGCAGCCCTGTGGAGAGGGGGTGGAACACAGATACGCAGTATTTT. It yields the protein CASSPVERGWNTDTQYF.

The V and J genes are TRBV28 and TRBJ1-4, with 7 bases matching TRBD1. J lost 7 bases, V lost 3 bases, and 8 bases had no gene match. CDR3 length equals 15 residues. The germline gives CDR1 MDHEN, CDR2 SYDVKM. CDR3 DNA: TGTGCCAGCAGTTTTGGGGACAGTACGTTTGAAAAACTGTTTTTT. Translated: CASSFGDSTFEKLFF. Based on the CDR3 plus reference TRBV28 and TRBJ1-4, the full variable domain is DVKVTQSSRYLVKRTGEKVFLECVQDMDHENMFWYRQDPGLGLRLIYFSYDVKMKEKGDIPEGYSVSREKKERFSLILESASTNQTSMYLCASSFGDSTFEKLFFGSGTQLSVL.

This clone came up once. This chain links TRBV7-2 with TRBJ1-1, with unresolved D. Germline loops: CDR1 SGHTA, CDR2 FQGNSA. The CDR3 covers 13 residues. V was trimmed by 2 bases and J by 7 bases, leaving 11 bases between them. As DNA, the CDR3 is TGTGCCAGCAGCTTAAATACTATCATTGAAGCTTTCTTT. It codes for CASSLNTIIEAFF.

The chain has TRBV6-5 and TRBJ2-3; 8 positions agree with TRBD2. Trimming removed 6 bases from V and 0 bases from J; junction bases left unmatched: 5. The CDR3 extends over 15 amino acids. CDR1 is MNHEY and CDR2 is SVGAGI in the germline V gene. CDR3 sequence (DNA): TGTGCCAGCAGGACCTTAGCGGGGAGCACAGATACGCAGTATTTT. This codes for CASRTLAGSTDTQYF.

The V and J genes are TRBV7-8 and TRBJ2-1; 9 nucleotides match TRBD1. CDR1 and CDR2 (germline): SGHVS, FQNEAQ. The length of the CDR3 is 16 residues. Trimming took 5 bases from V and 8 from J; bases not matched to a gene: 13. The CDR3 reads CASSLQAGTGYHEQFF. The CDR3 DNA is TGTGCCAGCAGCCTTCAAGCCGGGACAGGGTACCATGAGCAGTTCTTC.

The rearrangement joins TRBV4-1 to TRBJ2-4; 16 bases fit TRBD2. The CDR3 has 17 amino acids. Germline V gives CDR1 MGHRA, CDR2 YSYEKL. With V trimmed by 1 base and J by 9 bases, 6 bases remained unmatched. The CDR3 DNA is TGCGCCAGCAGCCAAGGGGGGACTAGCGGGGGGGAGGGCATTCAGTACTTC. It encodes CASSQGGTSGGEGIQYF.